A selection of T cell receptor beta chains follows, all from one sample in a study of early T cells in non-severe SARS-CoV-2 infection. In TCRdb, the 5' RACE reads were re-called with MiXCR into one record per CDR3 protein. The repertoire holds about 69,000 distinct CDR3 sequences, with about 4.6% as singletons. The sequencing here drew on whole blood, taken at baseline. These receptors came from an adult who was a healthcare worker with PCR-confirmed SARS-CoV-2 infection or an uninfected control (not recorded which). The donor label of this sample is uncertain. The CDR3 runs from the conserved cysteine through the conserved F or W. Rows may omit the clone size; those that give it use once, few, many or a size class.

v_gene: TRBV7-2
abundance: many
CDR3aa: CASSRWAPAFTDTQYF

v_gene: TRBV28
abundance: few
CDR3aa: CASTSIGGRRTEAFF

v_gene: TRBV4-2
abundance: many
CDR3aa: CASSQEIRPPGEKLFF

v_gene: TRBV19
abundance: medium-sized
CDR3aa: CASSMEWGTEAFF

v_gene: TRBV20-1
abundance: few
CDR3aa: CSALLAGGATGELFF

v_gene: TRBV24-1
abundance: few
CDR3aa: CATSLQGNQPQHF

v_gene: TRBV6-6
abundance: .
CDR3aa: CASQPGQDRGYGYTF

v_gene: TRBV7-9
abundance: many
CDR3aa: CASARASNEKLFF

v_gene: TRBV10-3
abundance: .
CDR3aa: CAITRGTSTDTQYF

v_gene: TRBV4-3
abundance: few
CDR3aa: CASSQSRGLYEQYF

v_gene: TRBV7-2
abundance: few
CDR3aa: CASSLVGQTNGYTF

v_gene: TRBV18
abundance: few
CDR3aa: CASSPKGDDYNEQFF

v_gene: TRBV19
abundance: few
CDR3aa: CASQTHSNQPQHF

v_gene: TRBV18
abundance: many
CDR3aa: CASSATGLGQPQHF

v_gene: TRBV2
abundance: many
CDR3aa: CASSGDWGSNQPQHF

v_gene: TRBV7-2
abundance: .
CDR3aa: CASSLERSQPQHF

v_gene: TRBV4-1
abundance: few
CDR3aa: CASSQDRFNEQFF

v_gene: TRBV10-1
abundance: many
CDR3aa: CASSLTPGESEQYF

v_gene: TRBV20-1
abundance: many
CDR3aa: CSARPGAGANVLTF

v_gene: TRBV7-8
abundance: many
CDR3aa: CASSLGVDRDLFF

v_gene: TRBV11-3
abundance: .
CDR3aa: CASSPGARGELFF

v_gene: TRBV7-9
abundance: few
CDR3aa: CASSQGQGNTEAFF

v_gene: TRBV3-1
abundance: .
CDR3aa: CASSQGLGGYTF

v_gene: TRBV7-9
abundance: .
CDR3aa: CASSLRGSQETQYF

v_gene: TRBV20-1
abundance: many
CDR3aa: CSARVDSGATNEKLFF